The entry below gives a single TCR beta chain sequence along with its context. The data belong to a study of blood T cell repertoires in COVID-19. On the study more broadly: Researchers got acute and convalescent COVID-19 samples from the United States, Italy and Spain. Sample material is recorded as cDNA or gDNA derived from T cells, B-cell-depleted T cells, or PBMCs.

The CDR3 is made up of 18 amino acids. Germline V gives CDR1 SGHAT, CDR2 FQNNGV. V trimming: 0 bases; J trimming: 3 bases; junction bases outside the gene matches: 7. Original handling: The authors estimated nucleated cell counts from reference gene primer amplification. Data came from immunoSEQ multiplex PCR; TCRdb stores just in-frame clones and leaves some out. The DNA was the basis for D and trimming; V, J and clone size are from that table. The data show 88,000 or so clones, around 79% seen once. The clonotype comes from a human donor in a cohort sampled during active COVID-19. The sequencing input was peripheral blood. The chain recombines TRBV11-2 with TRBJ2-1, with 11 positions matching TRBD2. CDR3 in DNA: TGTGCCAGCAGCTTAGATTGGGGACTAGCGGACCGCTACAATGAGCAGTTCTTC. This sequence encodes CASSLDWGLADRYNEQFF.